In its sample, the clone carrying this T cell receptor (beta chain) was seen a few times. Its target is unknown. This CDR3 has 15 amino acids. Looked up from germline, CDR1 is SEHNR and CDR2 is FQNEAQ (reference sequence). V dropped 7 bases and J dropped 3; count of bases not matched to a gene: 10. Expressed TCRB transcripts were sequenced after all isolated RNA was converted to cDNA. Sequencing used immunoSEQ multiplex PCR; TCRdb keeps in-frame clones, though not all of them. The repertoire holds hundreds of thousands of clones, with about 14% as singletons. This sample was included in a study of beta chain features in type 1 diabetes. As for the study in general: Regarding age, gender and cell yields, patients proved similar to healthy donors. Broader study findings: Within patients, naive, central memory and Treg TCRB repertoires seemed more similar than within healthy donors. Researchers report that Type 1 diabetes patients had moderately but significantly shorter TCRB CDR3s across all four CD4+ subsets.

Per donor, one heparinised blood draw averaged about 100 mL. All sorted populations exceeded 95% purity. V is TRBV7-9 and J is TRBJ1-2; 8 bases agree with TRBD1. Sequenced: naive CD4+ T cells from blood. The clonotype was recovered from a man between 18 and 29 years old with type 1 diabetes. CDR3 amino acids: CASTEGQGADYGYTF. As DNA, the CDR3 is TGTGCCAGCACCGAGGGGCAGGGGGCTGACTATGGCTACACCTTC.